These 8 T cell receptor beta chains were all obtained from the same sample, sequenced in a study of T-cell reconstitution after alpha-beta-depleted transplantation in children. TCRbeta library construction was performed incorporating unique molecular identifiers. TCRdb called the PCR reads again in MiXCR, with one record for every CDR3 protein. The sample includes about 600,000 distinct CDR3 sequences, roughly a tenth of them seen just once. Sequencing used PBMCs from the stem cell graft donor, obtained from the stem cell graft. The receptors were gathered from a human donor who donated a stem cell graft to a child with acute myeloid leukemia.

This clonotype was seen at least ten times. The chain couples TRBV7-3 to TRBJ1-1, with a weak D call TRBD1 (6 bases). Germline V lookup: CDR1 SGHTA, CDR2 FQGTGA. There are 15 residues in the CDR3. The V end was cut by 2 bases, the J end by 1 base, with 11 bases between. The CDR3, as DNA: TGTGCCAGCAGCTTACACACAGGGACGAACACTGAAGCTTTCTTT. Its translation is CASSLHTGTNTEAFF.

This clonotype showed up many times. The genes are TRBV7-2 and TRBJ2-3; D is tentatively TRBD1 or TRBD2 (5 bases each). The V and J ends lost 6 bases and 6 bases respectively, with 19 bases between them. Germline loops: CDR1 SGHTA, CDR2 FQGNSA. The CDR3 has 15 residues. CDR3 residues: CASRRTGTPLDTQYF. The CDR3 coding sequence is TGTGCCAGCAGGAGAACCGGGACCCCACTCGATACGCAGTATTTT.

The chain joins TRBV5-6 to TRBJ1-4; D gene uncertain. Germline CDR1 is SGHDT and CDR2 is YYEEEE. This CDR3 is built from 15 residues. V shed 2 bases and J shed 5 bases, with 13 bases lying between them. DNA for the CDR3: TGTGCCAGCAGCTTCTTAAATAGAGACAATGAAAAACTGTTTTTT. It yields the protein CASSFLNRDNEKLFF.

V gene TRBV6-1 combines with J gene TRBJ2-7; 13 nucleotides line up with TRBD2. The CDR3 runs 21 residues. In germline, CDR1 is MNHNS, CDR2 SASEGT. Trimming at V came to 4 bases and at J to 0 bases, leaving 18 bases not matched to a gene. The chain's CDR3 is CASSGGKDRVTSGRRSYEQYF. In DNA form, the CDR3 reads TGTGCCAGCAGTGGGGGGAAAGACAGGGTGACTAGCGGGAGGCGCTCCTACGAGCAGTACTTC.

This chain joins TRBV29-1 and TRBJ2-3, with TRBD1 as a possible D gene (5 bases). This CDR3 is 13 amino acids long. Trimming took 8 bases from V and 2 from J, leaving 14 bases between them. Germline loops: CDR1 SQVTM, CDR2 ANQGSEA. CDR3 sequence reads: CSSTTGFTDTQYF. CDR3 nucleotides: TGCAGCTCCACCACAGGTTTCACAGATACGCAGTATTTT.

The chain couples TRBV16 to TRBJ2-3; a weak D match, TRBD2 (5 bases). The CDR3 extends over 14 amino acids. Germline V gene lookup returns CDR1 KGHSY and CDR2 FQNENV. V was cut by 4 bases and J by 8 bases, with 16 bases left in between. CDR3 sequence (DNA): TGTGCCAGCAGCCGTTTGACCGGGAACAGTACGCAGTATTTT. Translated: CASSRLTGNSTQYF.

The chain is built from TRBV30 and TRBJ2-3; D is uncertain. The V gene lost 1 base and the J gene lost 6 bases, with 8 bases spanning the gap. The germline CDR1 and CDR2 sequences are GTSNPN and SVGIG (reference sequence). This CDR3 has 12 amino acids. CDR3 nucleotide sequence: TGTGCCTGGAGTGCTCCCGAGGATACGCAGTATTTT. It encodes CAWSAPEDTQYF.

The sample holds many counts of this clonotype. The V gene is TRBV7-6, the J gene TRBJ2-1; 9 nucleotides align to TRBD1. The germline CDR1 and CDR2 sequences are SGHVS and FNYEAQ. The CDR3 runs to 16 residues. The V gene end was trimmed by 5 bases and the J gene end by 4 bases; junction bases not matched to a gene: 9. CDR3 region: CASSPQGQGLYNEQFF. CDR3 sequence (DNA): TGTGCCAGCAGCCCCCAGGGACAGGGTTTATACAATGAGCAGTTCTTC.